This T cell receptor (beta chain) was observed in a study of vaccination and CD4 T cells after COVID-19. Study-level points and caveats: From 21 to 38, the median of SARS-CoV-2-reactive clonotypes rose without reaching significance.

As for treatment: approximately nine-day PBMC culture with coronavirus spike peptide pools or control peptides (ViraFEST assay). Gathering of the CD4+ T cells, from the unexposed donor, took place before the COVID-19 pandemic (2011-2018). This clonotype was observed a few times. Its specificity is unknown. Deletions cut 2 bases from V and 11 bases from J, with 16 bases between. The CDR3 sequence is 13 residues long. Germline V gene data show CDR1 as DFQATT and CDR2 as SNEGSKA (reference sequence). At the Johns Hopkins FTIC core, DNA taken from cultured CD4+ T cells was sequenced by way of the Oncomine TCR Beta short-read assay. TCRdb ran MiXCR on the PCR reads and lists one entry per CDR3 protein. The repertoire holds a few thousand distinct CDR3 sequences, with less than 65% as singletons.

Sequenced input: CD4+ T cells from blood, cultured in vitro. The receptor was derived from a human donor in good health. The chain is built from TRBV20-1 and TRBJ1-5; D gene ambiguous. The CDR3 DNA reads TGCAGTGCTAGATCCACCGCATCGGTGTCCCAGCATTTT. This codes for CSARSTASVSQHF.